The 18 T cell receptor beta chains in this list originate from one sample, sequenced in a study of Ad26.COV2.S vaccination and SARS-CoV-2 variants. As for treatment: roughly 18 received Ad26.COV2.S at low or high dose, single or two shots; 5 received placebo; per-sample allocation not given. The study sampled participants on day 63 after the first vaccine or placebo injection. Sequencing used immunoSEQ multiplex PCR; TCRdb keeps in-frame clones, though not all of them. The sample consists of 350,000 to 500,000 clones, 80% to 95% of them appearing once. The sample consisted of peripheral blood, taken in a trial of Ad26.COV2.S vaccine versus placebo. Receptors were obtained from a person between 18 and 65 years old who received the Ad26.COV2.S COVID-19 vaccine or a placebo.

About this clone: The sample has other DNA sequences that encode this CDR3 too. The chain recombines TRBV19 with TRBJ2-7; possible D gene TRBD1, 6 bases. The germline CDR1 and CDR2 sequences are LNHDA and SQIVND (reference sequence). The CDR3 totals 13 residues. V lost 8 bases, J lost 4 bases, and 15 bases lay in between. CDR3: CASSPGRGYEQYF. For the CDR3, the DNA is TGTGCCAGTTCGCCGGGCAGGGGTTACGAGCAGTACTTC.

The chain carries TRBV11-3 and TRBJ2-3; possible D gene TRBD2, 6 bases. Per germline, CDR1 SGHNT and CDR2 YENEEA. With 0 bases removed from V and 2 bases from J, the gap between germline ends came to 9 bases. This CDR3 comprises 15 residues. The CDR3 protein is CASSLDRGSTDTQYF. The CDR3 region has the DNA TGTGCCAGCAGCTTAGATCGGGGGTCCACAGATACGCAGTATTTT. Based on the CDR3 plus reference TRBV11-3 and TRBJ2-3, the full variable domain is EAGVVQSPRYKIIEKKQPVAFWCNPISGHNTLYWYLQNLGQGPELLIRYENEEAVDDSQLPKDRFSAERLKGVDSTLKIQPAELGDSAVYLCASSLDRGSTDTQYFGPGTRLTVL.

V usage is TRBV7-9 and J usage is TRBJ1-2; 8 bases are a match to TRBD1. The V gene's germline CDR1 is SEHNR and CDR2 FQNEAQ (reference sequence). This CDR3 region has 16 residues. V lost 5 bases and J lost 4; bases outside the gene matches: 12. CDR3 in amino acids: CASSPPSGGDGYGYTF. Here the CDR3 DNA reads TGTGCCAGCAGCCCACCGTCAGGGGGCGACGGCTATGGCTACACCTTC.

The rearrangement joins TRBV27 to TRBJ1-5, with 7 bases lining up with TRBD1. V lost 2 bases to trimming and J lost 5 bases; unmatched junction nucleotides: 0. CDR3 length: 13 residues. Germline assignment: CDR1 MNHEY and CDR2 SMNVEV (reference sequence). Here the CDR3 DNA reads TGTGCCAGCAGTTTAACAGGGGATCAGCCCCAGCATTTT. Translating it yields CASSLTGDQPQHF.

This chain connects TRBV18 to TRBJ2-3, with D tentatively TRBD1 or TRBD2 (5 bases each). Germline V CDR1 and CDR2: KGHSH, LQKENI. The length of the CDR3 is 15 residues. V gave up 7 bases and J gave up 1 base, with 15 bases separating them. CDR3 region: CASLQDGGRTDTQYF. The CDR3 DNA reads as TGTGCCAGCTTACAGGATGGGGGTCGCACAGATACGCAGTATTTT.

This clone was seen once. The V call is TRBV21-1, the J call TRBJ1-2; the table's D gene call, TRBD1, was not cross checked with the DNA. TRBV21-1 corresponds to a pseudogene. The CDR3 has 14 residues. The CDR3 is CASSKVHENYGYTF. CDR3 nucleotide sequence: TGTGCCAGCAGCAAAGTACACGAAAACTATGGCTACACCTTC.

This chain links TRBV19 with TRBJ1-5; D unclear. In germline, CDR1 is LNHDA, CDR2 SQIVND (reference sequence). Trimming removed 2 bases at V and 0 bases at J, with 8 bases between. The CDR3 loop spans 15 amino acids. CDR3 sequence: CASSITDHSNQPQHF. As DNA, the CDR3 is TGTGCCAGTAGTATAACAGACCATAGCAATCAGCCCCAGCATTTT.

This clone was picked up a small number of times. The chain employs TRBV19 and TRBJ1-6, with D possibly being TRBD1 (6 bases). The CDR3 loop spans 15 amino acids. V lost 3 bases to trimming and J lost 8 bases, with 14 bases between them. The germline CDR1 and CDR2 sequences are LNHDA and SQIVND (reference sequence). CDR3 protein: CASSIPPGDDSPLHF. As DNA, the CDR3 is TGTGCCAGTAGTATCCCCCCAGGGGACGATTCACCCCTCCACTTT. The full variable domain, in which reference TRBV19 and TRBJ1-6 provide the parts outside the CDR3, is DGGITQSPKYLFRKEGQNVTLSCEQNLNHDAMYWYRQDPGQGLRLIYYSQIVNDFQKGDIAEGYSVSREKKESFPLTVTSAQKNPTAFYLCASSIPPGDDSPLHFGNGTRLTVT.

The chain links TRBV13 to TRBJ2-5; D is unresolved. The CDR3 has 12 residues. Germline CDR1 and CDR2: PRHDT and FYEKMQ (reference sequence). Between the trimmed V and J ends, which lost 1 base and 4 bases, there was a span of 4 bases. The CDR3 bases are TGTGCCAGCAGCTTAGATCGAGAGACCCAGTACTTC. It codes for CASSLDRETQYF. The full variable domain, in which reference TRBV13 and TRBJ2-5 provide the parts outside the CDR3, is AAGVIQSPRHLIKEKRETATLKCYPIPRHDTVYWYQQGPGQDPQFLISFYEKMQSDKGSIPDRFSAQQFSDYHSELNMSSLELGDSALYFCASSLDRETQYFGPGTRLLVL.

The chain joins TRBV6-2 or TRBV6-3 to TRBJ2-3, with 9 bases that match TRBD2. This CDR3 has 19 residues. V shed 4 bases and J 4 bases; nucleotides not matched to a gene: 18. Germline V CDR1 and CDR2: MNHEY, SVGEGT. CDR3 in amino acids: CASSFSQLAGQLRPDTQYF. CDR3 nucleotide sequence: TGTGCCAGCAGTTTTTCCCAACTAGCGGGCCAACTCCGTCCAGATACGCAGTATTTT.

The chain employs TRBV3-1 (or the pseudogene TRBV3-2) and TRBJ2-7, with a possible D match to TRBD1 (5 bases). The CDR3 covers 14 residues. Germline V gene sequence: CDR1 LGHDT, CDR2 YNNKEL (reference sequence). V was shortened by 1 base and J by 1 base, with 8 bases between the two germline ends. CDR3 in DNA: TGTGCCAGCAGCCAAGCGGACACTTCCTACGAGCAGTACTTC. Its translation: CASSQADTSYEQYF.

This clone was seen just once. The V call is TRBV10-3, the J call TRBJ2-7; 9 bases line up with TRBD1. The CDR3 totals 15 residues. Looked up from germline, CDR1 is ENHRY and CDR2 is SYGVKD. Trimming at V came to 0 bases and at J to 3 bases, leaving 3 bases not matched to a gene. CDR3 bases: TGTGCCATCAGTGAGTCTGGACAGGGGCTCTACGAGCAGTACTTC. It codes for CAISESGQGLYEQYF.

The V and J genes are TRBV7-8 and TRBJ1-5; no definite D call. CDR3 length: 14 residues. V dropped 2 bases and J dropped 4 bases, with 9 bases sitting between them. Germline V gene sequence: CDR1 SGHVS, CDR2 FQNEAQ. CDR3 coding DNA: TGTGCCAGCAGCTTATCGTCGGGAAATCAGCCCCAGCATTTT. This encodes CASSLSSGNQPQHF. Looking up the rest from reference TRBV7-8 and TRBJ1-5 gives the full variable domain: GAGVSQSPRYKVAKRGQDVALRCDPISGHVSLFWYQQALGQGPEFLTYFQNEAQLDKSGLPSDRFFAERPEGSVSTLKIQRTQQEDSAVYLCASSLSSGNQPQHFGDGTRLSIL.

V is TRBV6-1 and J is TRBJ2-1; possible D gene TRBD1, 5 bases. V lost 2 bases, J lost 4 bases, and 18 bases lay in between. The length of the CDR3 is 17 residues. Germline loops: CDR1 MNHNS, CDR2 SASEGT. CDR3 residues: CASSESGAYSLYNEQFF. Written as DNA, the CDR3 is TGTGCCAGCAGTGAATCTGGGGCGTATTCATTGTACAATGAGCAGTTCTTC.

The rearrangement links TRBV9 to TRBJ2-7; 7 bases align to TRBD2. The CDR3 runs 14 residues. With 4 bases clipped from V and 2 bases from J, the junction kept 6 bases outside the gene matches. Germline lookup yields CDR1 SGDLS and CDR2 YYNGEE. Here the CDR3 reads CASSMAGEAYEQYF. CDR3 coding DNA: TGTGCCAGCAGCATGGCGGGAGAGGCCTACGAGCAGTACTTC.

The rearrangement joins TRBV7-6 to TRBJ1-2; 8 nucleotides line up with TRBD1. There are 16 residues in the CDR3. Germline trimming cut 4 bases from V and 8 bases from J; bases unmatched to any gene: 15. Germline CDR1 and CDR2: SGHVS and FNYEAQ. The CDR3 is CASSSAPTGTGGGYTF. CDR3 coding DNA: TGTGCCAGCAGCTCAGCCCCAACCGGGACAGGAGGAGGCTACACCTTC.

The chain carries TRBV7-3 and TRBJ2-1, with D perhaps TRBD1 or TRBD2 (5 bases each). V lost 2 bases to trimming and J lost 6 bases, with 17 bases between them. The CDR3 is made up of 16 amino acids. Looked up from germline, CDR1 is SGHTA and CDR2 is FQGTGA. The CDR3 sequence: CASSLAAGTTANEQFF. In DNA form, the CDR3 reads TGTGCCAGCAGCTTAGCGGCCGGGACCACCGCCAATGAGCAGTTCTTC.

The DNA for the CDR3 is TGTGCCAGCAGTTACTCAGGGGAGTATACGCAGTATTTT. Its translation: CASSYSGEYTQYF. The chain carries TRBV6-5 and TRBJ2-3, with D perhaps given as TRBD1 or TRBD2 (5 bases each). Germline assignment: CDR1 MNHEY and CDR2 SVGAGI. The ends were cut back, 0 bases at V and 7 bases at J, with 8 bases in the middle. The CDR3 has 13 residues.